Sequencing of this T cell receptor (beta chain) was carried out in a study of CD8 T cells in Susac syndrome. Germline V gene data show CDR1 as SGDLS and CDR2 as YYNGEE. V was pared by 5 bases and J by 0 bases, with 18 bases between. The CDR3 is 16 amino acids. An input of about 0.45 to 1 ug of RNA was subjected to reverse transcription using random hexamers. TCRdb reprocessed the immunoSEQ multiplex PCR reads with MiXCR, giving one entry per CDR3 protein. The repertoire holds 95,000 to 150,000 distinct CDR3 sequences, with over 90% as singletons. The V call is TRBV9, the J call TRBJ2-7; D possibly corresponds to TRBD1 (6 bases). Material: CD8+ T cells from PBMCs. This receptor was identified in a human donor with Susac syndrome. The CDR3 protein is CASSAPVGGNSYEQYF. The CDR3 nucleotides are TGTGCCAGCAGTGCCCCCGTAGGGGGAAACTCCTACGAGCAGTACTTC.